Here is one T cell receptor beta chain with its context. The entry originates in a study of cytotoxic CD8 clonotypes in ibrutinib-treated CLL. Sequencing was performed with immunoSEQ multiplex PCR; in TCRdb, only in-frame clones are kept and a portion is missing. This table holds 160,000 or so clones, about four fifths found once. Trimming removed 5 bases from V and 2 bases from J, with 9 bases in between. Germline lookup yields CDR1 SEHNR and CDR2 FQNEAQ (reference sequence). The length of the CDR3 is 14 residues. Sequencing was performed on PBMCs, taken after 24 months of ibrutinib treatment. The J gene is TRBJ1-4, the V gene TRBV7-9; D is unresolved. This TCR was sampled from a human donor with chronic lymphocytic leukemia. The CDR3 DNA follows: TGTGCCAGCAGCCCACGAGCGACTAATGAAAAACTGTTTTTT. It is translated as CASSPRATNEKLFF.